The rows below give T cell receptor beta chains drawn from one sample of a study of identical twins. TCRdb reprocessed the 5' RACE reads with MiXCR, giving one entry per CDR3 protein. The sample yields about 190,000 distinct CDR3 sequences, 15% to 20% seen once. The same sample was also used in a study of T cells expressing NK-cell markers.

The sample was CD8+ T cells sorted from blood. These receptors were obtained from a woman aged 18-29 years in good health. Each CDR3 is given with its conserved first and last residue. D genes are given only for firm matches. Where a row states a size, it is once, few, many or the class of an expanded clone; other rows omit it.

TRBJ2-7 | 15 | NA | TRBD2 | TRBV9 | TGTGCCAGCAGCGCCTCCGGGACTAGCGGGTACGAGCAGTACTTC | CASSASGTSGYEQYF
TRBJ2-7 | 16 | few | TRBD1 | TRBV2 | TGTGCCAGCAGTGAAGGGCGACAGGGGGCGGGTTACGAGCAGTACTTC | CASSEGRQGAGYEQYF
TRBJ2-1 | 15 | NA | TRBD1 | TRBV7-6 | TGTGCCAGCAGCCCCCAGGGGGTTTCCTACAATGAGCAGTTCTTC | CASSPQGVSYNEQFF
TRBJ1-5 | 14 | few | NA | TRBV10-3 | TGTGCCATCAGTGAGTCCCCTCCGGGGCAGCCCCAGCATTTT | CAISESPPGQPQHF
TRBJ1-2 | 13 | NA | TRBD1 | TRBV11-1 | TGTGCCAGCAGCTTTTGGACAGGGGATGGCTACACCTTC | CASSFWTGDGYTF
TRBJ2-5 | 13 | NA | NA | TRBV12-3/TRBV12-4 | TGTGCCAGCAGTTTAAGGCAGCTGGAGACCCAGTACTTC | CASSLRQLETQYF
TRBJ2-1 | 14 | NA | NA | TRBV10-1 | TGCGCCAGCAGTGAGTCATTTAGCGGTAATGAGCAGTTCTTC | CASSESFSGNEQFF
TRBJ2-1 | 16 | NA | TRBD2 | TRBV7-9 | TGTGCCAGCACCCCATCTGGGGGGGACTCCTACAATGAGCAGTTCTTC | CASTPSGGDSYNEQFF
TRBJ2-1 | 15 | NA | NA | TRBV27 | TGTGCCAGCAGCCCCGGGACTTTGGGATACAATGAGCAGTTCTTC | CASSPGTLGYNEQFF
TRBJ2-7 | 17 | NA | TRBD2 | TRBV7-9 | TGTGCCAGCAGCTCTCCCCCACTAGCGCCATACAACTACGAGCAGTACTTC | CASSSPPLAPYNYEQYF
TRBJ2-3 | 17 | few | TRBD2 | TRBV5-1 | TGCGCCAGCAGCCCTGGACTAGCGGGGCCCACACAAGATACGCAGTATTTT | CASSPGLAGPTQDTQYF
TRBJ2-7 | 14 | NA | NA | TRBV5-6 | TGTGCCAGCAGCTCCGGGACGAGTCCCTACGAGCAGTACTTC | CASSSGTSPYEQYF
TRBJ2-2 | 16 | NA | NA | TRBV6-1 | TGTGCCAGCATGAGAACTCGGGGGCCGCGGTCCGGGGAGCTGTTTTTT | CASMRTRGPRSGELFF
TRBJ1-1 | 14 | NA | NA | TRBV12-3/TRBV12-4 | TGTGCCAGCAGTTGGACGGTGCGACACACTGAAGCTTTCTTT | CASSWTVRHTEAFF
TRBJ2-5 | 14 | NA | TRBD2 | TRBV12-3/TRBV12-4 | TGTGCCAGCAGTGGGGGAGCGGGAGGAGAGACCCAGTACTTC | CASSGGAGGETQYF